One sample yielded the 26 T cell receptor beta chains listed below, sequenced in a study of control samples from healthy donors and cancer patients. Produced via immunoSEQ multiplex PCR; TCRdb's table is partial and in-frame only. The repertoire holds around 79,000 clones, roughly 93% seen once, with around 1.3% in the top ten. Sequencing was done on a sample of PBMCs. The source is a woman aged 40 to 50 with lung cancer.

This CDR3 is CASSIGGVGEKLFF. CDR3 DNA sequence: TGTGCCAGTAGTATTGGAGGGGTAGGTGAAAAACTGTTTTTT. V gene TRBV19 combines with J gene TRBJ1-4, with a weak D call TRBD1 (5 bases). Deletions cut 3 bases from V and 7 bases from J, with 12 bases between. CDR1 LNHDA and CDR2 SQIVND come from the germline V gene (reference sequence). The CDR3 is made up of 14 amino acids.

The chain has TRBV7-2 and TRBJ1-3, with D unresolved. CDR1 SGHTA and CDR2 FQGNSA come from the germline V gene. CDR3 length: 15 amino acids. Trimming shortened V by 1 base and J by 0 bases, and 7 bases separated the two germline ends. The CDR3 loop is CASSLVTISGNTIYF. The CDR3 DNA sequence: TGTGCCAGCAGCTTAGTGACAATCTCTGGAAACACCATATATTTT.

The rearrangement joins TRBV7-6 to TRBJ2-1; D perhaps matches TRBD2 (6 bases). V was shortened by 3 bases and J by 5 bases, with 11 bases between the two germline ends. This CDR3 is built from 14 residues. Germline CDR1 is SGHVS and CDR2 is FNYEAQ. For the CDR3, the DNA is TGTGCCAGCAGCTTTGCGGGACCGCACAATGAGCAGTTCTTC. It codes for CASSFAGPHNEQFF.

The chain joins TRBV14 to TRBJ1-3; D might be TRBD1 (6 bases). V was shortened by 3 bases and J by 0 bases, with 15 bases between the two germline ends. Germline CDR1 is SGHDN and CDR2 is FVKESK. The CDR3 has 17 amino acids. CDR3 amino acids: CASSQGRGHPSGNTIYF. For the CDR3, the DNA is TGTGCCAGCAGCCAGGGTAGGGGACACCCCTCTGGAAACACCATATATTTT.

DNA of the CDR3: TGTGCCAGCAGCTTGGCAGGGGAGTACTATGGCTACACCTTC. Its protein product is CASSLAGEYYGYTF. The V and J genes are TRBV5-4 and TRBJ1-2, with a weak D call TRBD1 (6 bases). Per germline, CDR1 SGHNT and CDR2 YYREEE (reference sequence). Trimming took 0 bases from V and 3 from J, leaving 9 bases between them. The CDR3 runs 14 residues.

The rearrangement links TRBV18 to TRBJ1-5; TRBD1 matches at 7 bases. CDR1 is KGHSH and CDR2 is LQKENI in the germline V gene. The CDR3 totals 13 residues. The V and J ends lost 5 bases and 4 bases, in that order; junction bases with no gene match: 2. CDR3 coding DNA: TGTGCCAGCTCATCGACAGGGAATCAGCCCCAGCATTTT. It codes for CASSSTGNQPQHF.

V usage is TRBV5-4 and J usage is TRBJ2-3; 10 bases are a match to TRBD1. CDR3 length equals 15 residues. The J segment lost 7 bases and the V segment lost 2 bases, leaving 7 bases of the junction unmatched. Germline CDR1 and CDR2: SGHNT and YYREEE (reference sequence). The DNA of the CDR3 is TGTGCCAGCAGCTTTATTCGGGACAGGGGTAATACGCAGTATTTT. Translating it yields CASSFIRDRGNTQYF.

The chain employs TRBV4-2 and TRBJ1-6; perhaps TRBD1 as D (5 bases). The CDR3 is made up of 21 amino acids. Trimming removed 1 base at V and 0 bases at J, with 22 bases between. Germline V gene lookup returns CDR1 LGHNA and CDR2 YNFKEQ. CDR3 nucleotide sequence: TGTGCCAGCAGCCAAGGAAGGGGCGGTGTAAAATCTAGCTCCTATAATTCACCCCTCCACTTT. Its protein product is CASSQGRGGVKSSSYNSPLHF.

The chain is built from TRBV5-1 and TRBJ2-7; 9 nucleotides line up with TRBD2. V dropped 4 bases and J dropped 4; count of bases not matched to a gene: 12. The CDR3 sequence is 16 residues long. Germline V lookup: CDR1 SGHRS, CDR2 YFSETQ. The CDR3 sequence is CASSGIERGAGYEQYF. CDR3 nucleotides: TGCGCCAGCAGCGGAATAGAGCGGGGGGCGGGATACGAGCAGTACTTC.

CDR3 loop: CASSQAGIGDTEAFF. CDR3 DNA sequence: TGTGCCAGCAGCCAAGCTGGGATAGGGGACACTGAAGCTTTCTTT. V and J are TRBV3-1 (or the pseudogene TRBV3-2) and TRBJ1-1; TRBD1 is a possible D gene (5 bases). CDR3 length: 15 residues. V gave up 1 base and J gave up 3 bases, with 12 bases separating them. Germline lookup yields CDR1 LGHDT and CDR2 YNNKEL (reference sequence).

The V and J genes are TRBV14 and TRBJ2-1, with 7 bases fitting TRBD1. Germline V gives CDR1 SGHDN, CDR2 FVKESK. With 4 bases clipped from V and 15 bases from J, the junction kept 15 bases outside the gene matches. This CDR3 has 14 residues. CDR3 sequence reads: CASSLRTGSGLGFF. Written as DNA, the CDR3 is TGTGCCAGCAGCCTTCGGACAGGAAGCGGCCTAGGGTTCTTC.

V is TRBV7-9 and J is TRBJ2-7, with D unresolved. CDR1 and CDR2 (germline): SEHNR, FQNEAQ (reference sequence). This CDR3 comprises 12 residues. V dropped 5 bases and J dropped 6 bases, with 11 bases sitting between them. CDR3 DNA sequence: TGTGCCAGCAGCCTACTGGCTGCCGAGCAGTACTTC. As protein: CASSLLAAEQYF.

The rearrangement links TRBV5-1 to TRBJ2-2; D tentatively reads TRBD1 or TRBD2 (6 bases each). CDR3 length: 14 amino acids. Trimming took 5 bases from V and 5 from J, leaving 13 bases between them. CDR1 and CDR2 (germline): SGHRS, YFSETQ. Here the CDR3 reads CASRWGAETGELFF. In DNA, the CDR3 is TGCGCCAGCAGGTGGGGGGCGGAAACCGGGGAGCTGTTTTTT.

This sequence joins TRBV10-2 and TRBJ1-1; D perhaps matches TRBD1 (6 bases). CDR1 is WSHSY and CDR2 is SAAADI in the germline V gene. The CDR3 has 16 amino acids. V lost 0 bases and J lost 1, with 12 bases in between. This chain's CDR3 is CASSESGTNRNTEAFF. The DNA of the CDR3 is TGCGCCAGCAGTGAGTCCGGGACAAATCGGAACACTGAAGCTTTCTTT.

The chain employs TRBV6-6 and TRBJ1-1; maybe TRBD1 (6 bases). The CDR3 consists of 15 residues. V lost 6 bases to trimming and J lost 0 bases, with 14 bases between them. Germline lookup yields CDR1 MNHNY and CDR2 SVGAGI (reference sequence). The CDR3 sequence: CASSSATGMNTEAFF. The CDR3 DNA is TGTGCCAGCAGCTCCGCTACAGGGATGAACACTGAAGCTTTCTTT.

The gene calls are TRBV4-1 and TRBJ1-2; D gene unclear. Trimming removed 7 bases at V and 7 bases at J, with 13 bases between. The CDR3 length is 12 residues. The V gene's germline CDR1 is MGHRA and CDR2 YSYEKL. For the CDR3, the DNA is TGCGCCAGCACCCCAGACCCCGGTGGCTACACCTTC. Protein product: CASTPDPGGYTF.

The chain couples TRBV7-8 to TRBJ1-1; no reliable D call. This CDR3 spans 16 amino acids. Germline-derived CDR1 and CDR2 are SGHVS and FQNEAQ. The ends were cut back, 5 bases at V and 1 base at J, with 17 bases in the middle. The CDR3 DNA follows: TGTGCCAGCAGCCTCGATGACTGGGGTGCGAACACTGAAGCTTTCTTT. Its protein is CASSLDDWGANTEAFF.

The CDR3 loop reads CASNPHSADTQYF. For the CDR3, the DNA is TGTGCCAGTAATCCGCATTCAGCGGATACGCAGTATTTT. This rearrangement joins TRBV19 to TRBJ2-3; D is ambiguous. The CDR3 sequence is 13 residues long. The germline CDR1 and CDR2 sequences are LNHDA and SQIVND (reference sequence). Trimming removed 7 bases at V and 6 bases at J, with 14 bases between.

The gene calls are TRBV12-3 or TRBV12-4 and TRBJ1-5; D is uncertain. The length of the CDR3 is 13 residues. Trimming pared 3 bases from V and 7 bases from J, leaving 10 bases between. The CDR3 region has the DNA TGTGCCAGCAGTTTGACCAGGTACCAGCCCCAGCATTTT. Encoded protein: CASSLTRYQPQHF.

The V gene is TRBV6-1, the J gene TRBJ1-2, with D possibly matching TRBD1 (6 bases). The CDR3 sequence is 12 residues long. Germline V lookup: CDR1 MNHNS, CDR2 SASEGT. V lost 3 bases to trimming and J lost 8 bases, with 10 bases between them. The CDR3 bases are TGTGCCAGCAGTGATCCGCAGGGGGGCTACACCTTC. Amino acids: CASSDPQGGYTF.

The chain has TRBV27 and TRBJ2-3; 10 bases are a match to TRBD1. CDR1 and CDR2 (germline): MNHEY, SMNVEV (reference sequence). V shed 3 bases, J shed 4 bases, and the junction held 4 bases outside the gene matches. There are 15 residues in the CDR3. CDR3 in DNA: TGTGCCAGCAGTTTTGGACAGGGGGTCCCAGATACGCAGTATTTT. Residues: CASSFGQGVPDTQYF.

The J gene is TRBJ1-2, the V gene TRBV19; TRBD1 matches 10 bases. This CDR3 is 16 amino acids long. In germline, CDR1 is LNHDA, CDR2 SQIVND (reference sequence). Trimming took 4 bases from V and 3 from J; bases not matched to a gene: 8. The CDR3 reads CASSKPGQGIYYGYTF. The CDR3 nucleotides read TGTGCCAGTAGTAAGCCGGGACAGGGGATATACTATGGCTACACCTTC. The full variable domain, completed using reference TRBV19 and TRBJ1-2, is DGGITQSPKYLFRKEGQNVTLSCEQNLNHDAMYWYRQDPGQGLRLIYYSQIVNDFQKGDIAEGYSVSREKKESFPLTVTSAQKNPTAFYLCASSKPGQGIYYGYTFGSGTRLTVV.

The DNA for the CDR3 is TGTGCCAGCAGCCCCGGGTCCGAAAGGGGCTCACCCCTCCACTTT. This codes for CASSPGSERGSPLHF. V gene TRBV5-4 combines with J gene TRBJ1-6; D may be TRBD1 (5 bases). CDR1 and CDR2 from the germline V gene are SGHNT and YYREEE (reference sequence). Deletions cut 4 bases from V and 10 bases from J, with 18 bases between. The CDR3 length is 15 residues.

CDR3 protein: CASSSDRVGGQMGYEQYF. DNA of the CDR3: TGTGCCAGCAGCTCTGACAGGGTCGGAGGACAAATGGGGTACGAGCAGTACTTC. This chain uses TRBV11-3 with TRBJ2-7, with 7 bases matching TRBD1. The trim removed 4 bases at V and 4 bases at J, leaving 19 bases unmatched. Germline values: CDR1 SGHNT, CDR2 YENEEA. The CDR3 contains 18 residues.

The genes are TRBV5-1 and TRBJ1-3, with a weak D call TRBD1 (6 bases). Trimming took off 4 bases at V and 0 bases at J, with 14 bases between the two ends. This CDR3 comprises 16 residues. CDR1 is SGHRS and CDR2 is YFSETQ in the germline V gene. CDR3 amino acids: CASSQQGTYSGNTIYF. DNA for the CDR3: TGCGCCAGCAGCCAGCAGGGGACCTACTCTGGAAACACCATATATTTT. Looking up the rest from reference TRBV5-1 and TRBJ1-3 gives the full variable domain: KAGVTQTPRYLIKTRGQQVTLSCSPISGHRSVSWYQQTPGQGLQFLFEYFSETQRNKGNFPGRFSGRQFSNSRSEMNVSTLELGDSALYLCASSQQGTYSGNTIYFGEGSWLTVV.

The chain employs TRBV12-3 or TRBV12-4 and TRBJ2-5; D gene ambiguous. The V end was cut by 5 bases, the J end by 5 bases, with 12 bases between. The CDR3 length is 13 residues. The CDR3 is CASSTRSGETQYF. The DNA of the CDR3 is TGTGCCAGCAGTACCCGGTCCGGGGAGACCCAGTACTTC.